The rows below give T cell receptor beta chains drawn from one sample of a study of T cell changes during pregnancy in multiple sclerosis. Produced via immunoSEQ multiplex PCR; TCRdb's table is partial and in-frame only. The sample contains about 40,000 clones, about 88% of which appear only once. Material: CD4+ T cells from peripheral blood mononuclear cells, obtained in the second trimester of pregnancy. All receptors come from a female donor with multiple sclerosis, enrolled in a pregnancy study. The conserved cysteine and the conserved F or W are not part of the CDR3 here.

j_call v_call cdr3_aa
TRBJ2-7 TRBV5-1 ASRLASGTYEQY
TRBJ2-7 TRBV5-1 ASSRDRYYYEQY
TRBJ2-1 TRBV11-3 ASSATSGIGNEQF
TRBJ2-3 TRBV7-3 ASSLGGGRADTQY
TRBJ2-1 TRBV6-1 ASSGRPGEVFNEQF
TRBJ1-5 TRBV18 ASSRYRSTYSNQPQH
TRBJ2-7 TRBV5-1 ASSIVGGLAYEQY
TRBJ2-1 TRBV10-3 ATGPFSSSGYNEQF
TRBJ2-7 TRBV7-8 ASSLVGSNHLVYEQY
TRBJ2-1 TRBV28 ASSLAQGAPNEQF
TRBJ2-5 TRBV29-1 SVGQGGETQY
TRBJ1-1 TRBV6-1 ASSAAAKGAF
TRBJ2-5 TRBV9 ASSTGGSETQY
TRBJ1-5 TRBV6-1 ASSAIRTGAIQPQH
TRBJ1-4 TRBV5-1 ASSLVGDRGKLF
TRBJ2-3 TRBV27 ASRPLAGVSDTQY
TRBJ2-3 TRBV7-7 ASSSTITDTQY
TRBJ2-1 TRBV20-1 STYGAGQF
TRBJ2-7 TRBV4-2 ASSQVAHSYEQY
TRBJ2-1 TRBV5-1 ASSLDFEQF
TRBJ2-7 TRBV7-3 ASSSSPGYEQY
TRBJ2-2 TRBV11-3 ASSFGNGNTGELF
TRBJ2-7 TRBV28 ASSETSGSSYEQY
TRBJ1-2 TRBV15 ATSRDLTANYGYT
TRBJ2-5 TRBV5-6 ASSWGVAGQETQY
TRBJ2-2 TRBV18 ASSPLQGTGELF
TRBJ1-4 TRBV6-1 ASTRDRGGEKLF
TRBJ1-2 TRBV4-1 ASSTTGGGGYGYT
TRBJ1-3 TRBV30 AWSGSGFGGNTIY
TRBJ1-5 TRBV6-4 ASSVDRWTQPQH
TRBJ1-1 TRBV15 ATSTLRGGTEAF
TRBJ2-1 TRBV7-2 ASRQGPDNEQF
TRBJ2-2 TRBV14 ASSQVQANTGELF
TRBJ1-5 TRBV23-1 ASSQFLQGCHRPQH
TRBJ2-1 TRBV29-1 SVGGASGYNEQF
TRBJ1-5 TRBV13 ASSLSPRDRGAPPQVCPRQPQH
TRBJ2-1 TRBV7-8 ASRPWTGATANNEQF
TRBJ1-1 TRBV7-2 ASSLAFTEAF
TRBJ2-7 TRBV5-1 ASSGGLAGDYEQY
TRBJ2-1 TRBV9 ASSGLSGIRYNEQF
TRBJ1-1 TRBV6-5 ASRGAGVLNTEAF
TRBJ1-4 TRBV7-8 ASSPGRGHEKLF
TRBJ2-3 TRBV7-8 ASSLATVTDTQY
TRBJ2-5 TRBV5-4 ASSLGLAFQETQY
TRBJ2-1 TRBV5-1 ASSLGPSGDYNEQF
TRBJ1-5 TRBV27 ASSFRGGAGSNQPQH
TRBJ2-3 TRBV19 ASSMASGRLSTDTQY
TRBJ1-2 TRBV7-6 ASSLGTGTNYGYT
TRBJ2-7 TRBV18 ASSPSSGTSYEQY
TRBJ2-3 TRBV19 ASSSRTSGSPDTQY
TRBJ2-7 TRBV28 ASRTRRVGGGEQY
TRBJ1-3 TRBV28 ASRPWTGSSGNTIY
TRBJ1-5 TRBV28 ASSETGGLQINQPQH
TRBJ2-7 TRBV11-2 ASSLPRGLRGSYEQY